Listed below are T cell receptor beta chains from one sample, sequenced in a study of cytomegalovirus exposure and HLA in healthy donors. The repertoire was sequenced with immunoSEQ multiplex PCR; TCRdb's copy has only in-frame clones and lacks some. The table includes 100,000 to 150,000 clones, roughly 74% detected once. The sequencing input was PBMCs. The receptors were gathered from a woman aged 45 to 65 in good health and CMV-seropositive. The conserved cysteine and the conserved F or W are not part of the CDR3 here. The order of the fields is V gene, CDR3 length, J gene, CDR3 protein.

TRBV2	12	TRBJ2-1	ASSELAGGNEQF
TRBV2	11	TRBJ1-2	ASIEQGGGGYT
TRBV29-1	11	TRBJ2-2	SVRRDYTGELF
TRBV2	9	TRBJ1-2	ASSESVGYT
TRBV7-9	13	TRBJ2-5	ASSLSAGGSGAQY
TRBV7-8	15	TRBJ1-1	ASSLLGPSYSNTEAF
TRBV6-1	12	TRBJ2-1	ASKRDRVLNEQF
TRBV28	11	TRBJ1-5	ASSFWGDQPQH
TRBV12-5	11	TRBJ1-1	ASGPPEDTEAF
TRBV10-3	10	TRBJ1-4	AISGVERALF
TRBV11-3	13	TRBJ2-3	ASSRLGAPPDTQY
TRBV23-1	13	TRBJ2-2	ASSQCDRPTGELF
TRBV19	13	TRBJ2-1	ASRISGGAYDEQF
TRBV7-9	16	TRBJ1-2	ASSLLIGQGERPYGYT
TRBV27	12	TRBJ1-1	ASRSPSRGGEAF
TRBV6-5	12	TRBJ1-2	ASRRPAGGYGYT
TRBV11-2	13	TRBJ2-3	ASSLRGDSTDTQY
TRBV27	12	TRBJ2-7	ASSFWDRKGEQY
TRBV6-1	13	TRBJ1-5	ASSLTPYSNQPQH
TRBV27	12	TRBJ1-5	ASKIGTGNQPQH
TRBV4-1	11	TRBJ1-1	ASSPGQGGKAF
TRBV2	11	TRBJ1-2	ASSGDINYGYT
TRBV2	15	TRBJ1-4	ASGQESIFTTNEKLF
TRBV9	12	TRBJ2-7	ASSAGTGELEQY
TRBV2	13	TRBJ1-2	ASSAGRQGLYGYT
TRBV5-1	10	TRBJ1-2	ASRGTGDGYT
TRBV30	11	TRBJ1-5	TWSPDTNQPQH
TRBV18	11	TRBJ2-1	ASSTGLHNEQF
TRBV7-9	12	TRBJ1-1	ASSSMDRITEAF
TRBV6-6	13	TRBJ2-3	ASSLGTGLGDTQY
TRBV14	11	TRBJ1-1	ASSRDRNTEAF
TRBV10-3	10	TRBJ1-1	AIWDMNTEAF
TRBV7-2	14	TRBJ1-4	ASSLRGLPYDEKLF
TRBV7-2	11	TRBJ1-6	ASSLGLGGPLH
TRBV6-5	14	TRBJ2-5	ASSFSRLAGRGTQY
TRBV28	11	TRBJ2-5	ASSLDRQETQY
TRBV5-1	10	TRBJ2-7	ASRQQGYEQY
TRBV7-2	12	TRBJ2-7	ASSPPGESYEQY
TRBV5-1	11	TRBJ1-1	ASSTNRNTEAF
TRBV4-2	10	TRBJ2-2	ASSLRPGNLF
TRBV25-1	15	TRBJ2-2	ASSGSGTGESTGELF
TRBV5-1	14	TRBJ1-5	ASSLGTESGNQPQH
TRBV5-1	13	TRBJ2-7	ASSVDRQGAYEQY
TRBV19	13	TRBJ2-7	ASSTGTGGNYEQY
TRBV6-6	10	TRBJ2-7	ASSLTEYEQY
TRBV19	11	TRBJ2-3	ASSDRGTDTQY
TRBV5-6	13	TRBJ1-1	ASTSWGGMNTEAF
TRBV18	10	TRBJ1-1	ASSPEGAMAF
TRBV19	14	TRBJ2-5	ASSIEVTPVQETQY
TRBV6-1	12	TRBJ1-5	ASSVTYSNQPQH
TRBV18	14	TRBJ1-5	ASSPQGQGGGGPQH
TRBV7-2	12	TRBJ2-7	ASSYGTGSGEQY
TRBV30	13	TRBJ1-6	AWSDKGQYNSPLH
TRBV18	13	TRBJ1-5	ASSAGQGDGQPQH
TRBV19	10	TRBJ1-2	ASSITGYGYT
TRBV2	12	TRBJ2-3	ASRMGGGLDTQY